This paragraph reports one T cell receptor beta chain. Its antigen remains unknown. The data derive from a study of cytomegalovirus exposure and HLA in healthy donors. Trimming took off 0 bases at V and 15 bases at J, with 12 bases between the two ends. This CDR3 comprises 12 residues. Germline V lookup: CDR1 LGHNA, CDR2 YNFKEQ. With 60 Vbeta and 13 Jbeta primers, the PCR was carried out. Assay: immunoSEQ multiplex PCR; the TCRdb copy retains only in-frame clones and omits some. The repertoire holds under 200,000 clones, about 85% seen once, with under 6% in the top ten. Study-wide findings and caveats: TCR beta sequences reportedly predicted the HLA-A and HLA-B alleles of most subjects accurately. In an earlier analysis, most TCR beta V segments were productive about 87% or about 30% of the time.

The specimen sequenced was PBMCs. The genes are TRBV4-2 and TRBJ1-5; the D is unclear. This receptor was identified in a woman aged 45 to 65 in good health and CMV-seropositive. The CDR3 protein is CASSQDQRRLHF. CDR3 sequence (DNA): TGTGCCAGCAGCCAAGATCAGCGACGATTGCATTTT.